The next 5 T cell receptor beta chains were all read from a single sample in a study of T cell responses to AZD1222 COVID-19 vaccine. TCRdb's copy holds only in-frame clones and misses some; the assay was immunoSEQ multiplex PCR. The sample lists approximately 190,000 clones, approximately 91% seen once, with 0.95% to 1% in the top ten. The sample in question was peripheral blood, obtained on day 0 of AZD1222 vaccination. These receptors originate from an adult in good health.

The chain couples TRBV11-2 to TRBJ2-2; 7 bases are a match to TRBD2. Trimming took 5 bases from V and 1 from J; bases not matched to a gene: 4. Germline V lookup: CDR1 SGHAT, CDR2 FQNNGV. The CDR3 consists of 15 residues. As DNA, the CDR3 is TGTGCCAGCAGCGCCAGCGGGGTGAACACCGGGGAGCTGTTTTTT. It yields the protein CASSASGVNTGELFF.

This chain joins TRBV2 and TRBJ2-5; a possible D gene is TRBD1 (6 bases). Per germline, CDR1 SNHLY and CDR2 FYNNEI. With 11 bases removed from V and 0 bases from J, the gap between germline ends came to 13 bases. This CDR3 region has 13 residues. Here the CDR3 DNA reads TGTGCCGTACGCCGGGACAACCAAGAGACCCAGTACTTC. Residues: CAVRRDNQETQYF.

The chain has TRBV19 and TRBJ1-1, with unresolved D. The V and J ends lost 5 bases and 2 bases respectively, with 9 bases between them. CDR1 is LNHDA, CDR2 SQIVND, per germline (reference sequence). There are 13 residues in the CDR3. The CDR3 sequence: CASSGPANTEAFF. The CDR3 nucleotides read TGTGCCAGTAGTGGACCGGCCAACACTGAAGCTTTCTTT.

The count of this clone is one. This sequence joins TRBV14 and TRBJ2-5; TRBD2 matches at 10 bases. This CDR3 has 18 residues. CDR1 and CDR2 from the germline V gene are SGHDN and FVKESK. The V segment lost 3 bases and the J segment 4 bases; nucleotides outside the gene matches: 14. CDR3 region: CASSHGVAGGGLRETQYF. CDR3 nucleotides: TGTGCCAGCAGCCATGGCGTAGCGGGAGGAGGTCTAAGAGAGACCCAGTACTTC.

V is TRBV20-1 and J is TRBJ2-7, with TRBD2 matching over 7 bases. V was clipped by 5 bases and J by 3 bases; unmatched bases: 1. Germline CDR1 reads DFQATT; CDR2 reads SNEGSKA (reference sequence). This CDR3 is 11 amino acids long. The CDR3 protein is CSAGGDYEQYF. CDR3 DNA sequence: TGCAGTGCTGGGGGGGACTACGAGCAGTACTTC.